The rows below give T cell receptor beta chains drawn from one sample of a study of T cells expressing NK-cell markers. TCRdb re-called the 5' RACE reads, yielding one record per CDR3 amino acid sequence without DNA. This listing includes approximately 550,000 distinct CDR3 sequences. Sequencing input: blood T cells: a sorted CD56 or NKG2C T cell subset, CD4+ or CD8+ T cells, or bulk PBMC T cells (not recorded which). The source of these receptors is a man between 18 and 29 years old in good health. Both conserved end residues are part of each CDR3.

j_gene,v_gene,CDR3aa
TRBJ2-7,TRBV6-1,CASSPTGMFSYEQYF
TRBJ2-1,TRBV7-2,CASSIDVGSYNEQFF
TRBJ2-5,TRBV12-3/TRBV12-4,CASRTSGSLSGTQYF
TRBJ2-1,TRBV11-2,CASSLDRAKGGGSYNEQFF
TRBJ2-1,TRBV11-2,CASSFGGTSGAREQFF
TRBJ2-1,TRBV7-3,CASSWTSVGSEQFF
TRBJ2-7,TRBV6-5,CASSYSSDRRSYEQYF
TRBJ1-2,TRBV6-5,CASSSEQGYGYTF
TRBJ2-4,TRBV12-3/TRBV12-4,CASSLSSGSKNIQYF
TRBJ2-6,TRBV29-1,CSGYTGSGANVLTF
TRBJ2-1,TRBV10-3,CAITKDGQSSYNEQFF
TRBJ2-1,TRBV20-1,CSARGPRNIAYNEQFF
TRBJ2-6,TRBV5-8,CASSLGISGANVLTF
TRBJ2-1,TRBV27,CASSTSAGGPRDEQFF
TRBJ1-4,TRBV10-3,CAISESSETNEKLFF
TRBJ2-1,TRBV4-1,CASSHKSTKRGKEQFF
TRBJ2-3,TRBV10-3,CAIRRTDTQYF
TRBJ2-7,TRBV10-3,CATEAGPDYEQYF
TRBJ1-5,TRBV12-3/TRBV12-4,CASRTGTGYQPQHF
TRBJ2-2,TRBV29-1,CSVQRSGSGTGELFF
TRBJ2-7,TRBV27,CASSLGPSEQYF
TRBJ2-1,TRBV27,CASRPVGLAGINEQFF
TRBJ2-4,TRBV19,CASWQTKNIQYF
TRBJ1-1,TRBV7-9,CASISGTAEWAFF
TRBJ2-4,TRBV7-2,CASSRDTKNIQYF
TRBJ2-5,TRBV4-1,CASSRPQGAPNQETQYF
TRBJ2-5,TRBV6-2/TRBV6-3,CASSFPPGGETQYF
TRBJ2-1,TRBV24-1,CATTGPLNHEQFF
TRBJ2-1,TRBV27,CASTIVGSGGGNEQFF
TRBJ1-4,TRBV12-3/TRBV12-4,CASSPKGRLGEKLFF
TRBJ2-3,TRBV28,CASGLTSTDTQYF
TRBJ2-4,TRBV7-9,CASSRTLGPKNIQYF
TRBJ2-3,TRBV5-4,CASSLWTVNTQYF
TRBJ1-2,TRBV27,CASSYLQGTSGYTF
TRBJ1-1,TRBV4-1,CASSQGDRGLTEAFF
TRBJ2-1,TRBV7-7,CASSPHEGSYNEQFF
TRBJ2-1,TRBV15,CATSLDVTALGVLYNEQFF